A selection of T cell receptor beta chains follows, all from one sample in a study of T-cell reconstitution after alpha-beta-depleted transplantation in children. TCRdb reprocessed the PCR reads with MiXCR, giving one entry per CDR3 protein. The sample has 190,000 or so distinct CDR3 sequences, about 6.4% seen once. Sequences were derived from PBMCs from the stem cell graft donor, sampled from the stem cell graft. The origin of the receptors is a human donor who donated a stem cell graft to a child with Wiskott-Aldrich syndrome. CDR3s leave out the opening cysteine and the closing phenylalanine or tryptophan.

v_call,j_call,cdr3_aa
TRBV20-1,TRBJ2-1,SASTPGLARNEQF
TRBV5-6,TRBJ1-2,ASSLWGAGGYT
TRBV3-1,TRBJ1-5,ASSIRPINQPQH
TRBV28,TRBJ2-3,ASSFGSDTQY
TRBV24-1,TRBJ2-2,ATRLAGELF
TRBV25-1,TRBJ2-7,ASGGRSSYEQY
TRBV29-1,TRBJ2-1,SVVVTLQGYYNEQF
TRBV20-1,TRBJ1-4,SASGDRGQEKLF
TRBV12-3/TRBV12-4,TRBJ1-2,ASSPSNNYGYT
TRBV20-1,TRBJ2-7,SASPGTGYTYEQY
TRBV20-1,TRBJ2-2,SAIRRDANTGELF
TRBV29-1,TRBJ1-2,SVEDRRGKGGYT
TRBV24-1,TRBJ2-5,ATSVGGRGQETQY